The 29 T cell receptor beta chains below were found in one sample sequenced in a study of cytomegalovirus exposure and HLA in healthy donors. PCR involved 60 Vbeta and 13 Jbeta primers. Profiling relied on immunoSEQ multiplex PCR, and the TCRdb table lists in-frame clones only, not all of them. The sample lists 130,000 to 150,000 clones, about 80% seen once, with around 3.6% in the top ten. The sample taken for sequencing was PBMCs. The receptors originated from a man aged 18 to 29 in good health and CMV-seronegative.

The chain couples TRBV6-5 to TRBJ2-1; 7 bases line up with TRBD2. From germline, CDR1 is MNHEY and CDR2 SVGAGI. The junction had 8 bases not matched to a gene; V was cut back by 6 bases and J by 3 bases. The length of the CDR3 is 15 residues. CDR3 nucleotide sequence: TGTGCCAGCAGCCAAAGGCTAGCGGACTACAATGAGCAGTTCTTC. Amino acids: CASSQRLADYNEQFF.

This clone was recorded a few times. V gene TRBV5-6 combines with J gene TRBJ2-7; possibly TRBD2 for D (5 bases). The germline V gene encodes CDR1 SGHDT and CDR2 YYEEEE. The CDR3 has 13 amino acids. The germline V and J ends were trimmed by 5 bases and 4 bases, with 13 bases remaining between them. The CDR3 reads CASRDGLGYEQYF. CDR3 coding DNA: TGTGCCAGCAGGGATGGACTGGGGTACGAGCAGTACTTC.

This chain joins TRBV5-4 and TRBJ2-7, with TRBD1 as a possible D gene (6 bases). This CDR3 has 14 residues. Trimming removed 4 bases at V and 3 bases at J, with 14 bases between. Germline CDR1 reads SGHNT; CDR2 reads YYREEE (reference sequence). This CDR3 is CASSPSDRSYEQYF. The CDR3 DNA follows: TGTGCCAGCAGCCCTTCCGACAGGAGCTACGAGCAGTACTTC. The full variable domain, in which reference TRBV5-4 and TRBJ2-7 provide the parts outside the CDR3, is ETGVTQSPTHLIKTRGQQVTLRCSSQSGHNTVSWYQQALGQGPQFIFQYYREEENGRGNFPPRFSGLQFPNYSSELNVNALELDDSALYLCASSPSDRSYEQYFGPGTRLTVT.

The V and J genes are TRBV6-6 and TRBJ2-1; D might be TRBD2 (7 bases). Germline lookup yields CDR1 MNHNY and CDR2 SVGAGI (reference sequence). V was shortened by 7 bases and J by 7 bases, with 20 bases between the two germline ends. The CDR3 length is 15 residues. CDR3 sequence (DNA): TGTGCCAGCACTCTAAGAGGGGGGGCCGGGAATGAGCAGTTCTTC. Encoded protein: CASTLRGGAGNEQFF.

The chain employs TRBV5-1 and TRBJ2-1, with 10 positions matching TRBD1. There are 17 residues in the CDR3. The V and J ends lost 0 bases and 6 bases, in that order; junction bases with no gene match: 9. CDR1 and CDR2 from the germline V gene are SGHRS and YFSETQ. The CDR3 DNA reads as TGCGCCAGCAGCTTGGGCTGGGGACAGGGGAACACCAATGAGCAGTTCTTC. Protein sequence: CASSLGWGQGNTNEQFF.

The V gene is TRBV5-1, the J gene TRBJ2-7, with TRBD2 matching 10 bases. J gave up 4 bases and V 0 bases, and 7 bases lay outside the gene matches. Germline CDR1 SGHRS, CDR2 YFSETQ. The CDR3 contains 16 residues. This chain's CDR3 is CASSLGASGGKYEQYF. The CDR3 coding sequence is TGCGCCAGCAGCTTGGGGGCTAGCGGGGGCAAATACGAGCAGTACTTC.

The chain couples TRBV7-2 to TRBJ2-6; D ambiguous. Germline V gene sequence: CDR1 SGHTA, CDR2 FQGNSA. There are 15 residues in the CDR3. Trimming removed 3 bases from V and 2 bases from J, with 8 bases in between. The DNA of the CDR3 is TGTGCCAGCAGCTTGGCGGAAGCTGGGGCCAACGTCCTGACTTTC. This translates into CASSLAEAGANVLTF.

The chain combines TRBV6-5 with TRBJ1-1, with 8 bases lining up with TRBD1. V lost 2 bases and J lost 2; bases outside the gene matches: 4. Germline V gene lookup returns CDR1 MNHEY and CDR2 SVGAGI. The CDR3 is 15 amino acids. CDR3 in amino acids: CASSYGTGGNTEAFF. The CDR3 DNA sequence: TGTGCCAGCAGTTACGGGACAGGAGGAAACACTGAAGCTTTCTTT.

CDR3 sequence reads: CASSKGRGPLNTEAFF. CDR3 bases: TGTGCCAGTAGTAAGGGCAGGGGGCCCTTGAACACTGAAGCTTTCTTT. V gene TRBV19 combines with J gene TRBJ1-1, with 8 bases aligning to TRBD1. The CDR3 sequence is 16 residues long. V dropped 4 bases and J dropped 0; count of bases not matched to a gene: 7. In germline, CDR1 is LNHDA, CDR2 SQIVND (reference sequence).

This clone occurred once. V usage is TRBV4-2 and J usage is TRBJ2-3, with 11 bases lining up with TRBD1. V lost 1 base, J lost 4 bases, and 7 bases stayed unmatched. The germline CDR1 and CDR2 sequences are LGHNA and YNFKEQ. The CDR3 is 17 residues long. The chain's CDR3 is CASSQGGTGGESDTQYF. The CDR3 bases are TGTGCCAGCAGCCAAGGGGGGACAGGGGGGGAATCAGATACGCAGTATTTT.

The chain employs TRBV7-2 and TRBJ1-1; 7 bases align to TRBD1. Trimming cost V 4 bases and J 0 bases; bases outside gene matches: 5. CDR1 is SGHTA, CDR2 FQGNSA, per germline. This CDR3 is 15 amino acids long. The CDR3 nucleotides are TGTGCCAGCAGCTCGACAGGGAACCTGAACACTGAAGCTTTCTTT. It specifies CASSSTGNLNTEAFF.

The rearrangement joins TRBV7-2 to TRBJ2-7, with 11 bases aligning to TRBD2. Germline loops: CDR1 SGHTA, CDR2 FQGNSA. CDR3 length equals 15 residues. V shed 5 bases and J 3 bases; nucleotides not matched to a gene: 6. DNA for the CDR3: TGTGCCAGCAGCCGGGGACTAGCGGATATCTACGAGCAGTACTTC. This gives the protein CASSRGLADIYEQYF.

The genes are TRBV18 and TRBJ2-5, with 10 nucleotides matching TRBD1. The J call is doubtful: the DNA matches TRBJ2-7 better. Germline CDR1 reads KGHSH; CDR2 reads LQKENI. The CDR3 is 15 amino acids. CDR3 coding DNA: TGTGCCAGCTCACCAGGGACAGGGGTTACCTACGAGCAGTACTTC. The encoded protein is CASSPGTGVTYEQYF.

A few counts support this clone. The chain is built from TRBV6-4 and TRBJ2-1; 13 positions match TRBD2. CDR3 length: 15 residues. Trimming took 5 bases from V and 6 from J; bases not matched to a gene: 4. The germline V gene has CDR1 MRHNA and CDR2 SNTAGT. CDR3: CASSSGTSGTNEQFF. The CDR3 region has the DNA TGTGCCAGCAGTTCCGGGACTAGCGGGACCAATGAGCAGTTCTTC.

The V call is TRBV1, the J call TRBJ1-5; the table's D call of TRBD1 was not tested on the DNA. TRBV1 is reported as a pseudogene. CDR3 length equals 15 residues. This CDR3 reads CTSSQDGDRGQPQHF. The CDR3 DNA sequence: TGCACCAGCAGCCAAGATGGGGACAGGGGGCAGCCCCAGCATTTT.

This chain connects TRBV7-2 to TRBJ1-6; 8 bases match TRBD1. V lost 2 bases to trimming and J lost 9 bases; unmatched junction nucleotides: 3. The CDR3 sequence is 14 residues long. CDR1 and CDR2 (germline): SGHTA, FQGNSA. The CDR3 DNA is TGTGCCAGCAGCTTAACAGGGGGGGTTTCACCCCTCCACTTT. It translates to CASSLTGGVSPLHF.

The V gene is TRBV19, the J gene TRBJ2-7, with D unresolved. V was clipped by 5 bases and J by 1 base, with 12 bases between them. Looked up from germline, CDR1 is LNHDA and CDR2 is SQIVND (reference sequence). This CDR3 is built from 14 residues. The CDR3: CASSSGQASYEQYF. Here the CDR3 DNA reads TGTGCCAGTAGTTCCGGTCAGGCATCCTACGAGCAGTACTTC. The full variable domain, its missing parts supplied by reference TRBV19 and TRBJ2-7, is DGGITQSPKYLFRKEGQNVTLSCEQNLNHDAMYWYRQDPGQGLRLIYYSQIVNDFQKGDIAEGYSVSREKKESFPLTVTSAQKNPTAFYLCASSSGQASYEQYFGPGTRLTVT.

This clone was seen a handful of times. CDR3 region: CASKLGTGDYSPLHF. The DNA of the CDR3 is TGTGCCAGTAAACTCGGGACAGGGGATTATTCACCCCTCCACTTT. V and J are TRBV19 and TRBJ1-6; 10 bases are a match to TRBD1. Germline CDR1 LNHDA, CDR2 SQIVND (reference sequence). CDR3 length equals 15 residues. The ends lost 7 bases at V and 8 bases at J; junction bases unmatched: 8.

This rearrangement joins TRBV7-9 to TRBJ2-6, with D possibly being TRBD2 (7 bases). Germline V lookup: CDR1 SEHNR, CDR2 FQNEAQ (reference sequence). The CDR3 extends over 17 amino acids. The V end was cut by 0 bases, the J end by 0 bases, with 9 bases between. In DNA form, the CDR3 reads TGTGCCAGCAGCTTAGCAGGGGGGGGCTCTGGGGCCAACGTCCTGACTTTC. This gives the protein CASSLAGGGSGANVLTF.

The rearrangement joins TRBV19 to TRBJ1-1; TRBD1 matches at 10 bases. V was clipped by 8 bases and J by 2 bases; unmatched bases: 5. The CDR3 runs 14 residues. Germline lookup yields CDR1 LNHDA and CDR2 SQIVND (reference sequence). Written as DNA, the CDR3 is TGTGCCAGTGGGGGACAGGGGATCAACACTGAAGCTTTCTTT. This encodes CASGGQGINTEAFF.

The rearrangement links TRBV6-5 to TRBJ1-5; D gene uncertain. Germline V lookup: CDR1 MNHEY, CDR2 SVGAGI. The length of the CDR3 is 14 residues. The V and J ends lost 5 bases and 4 bases respectively, with 12 bases between them. The CDR3 nucleotides are TGTGCCAGCAGTCCGACAAACAGTAATCAGCCCCAGCATTTT. It specifies CASSPTNSNQPQHF.

The chain carries TRBV27 and TRBJ2-7; D may be TRBD2 (5 bases). V was shortened by 2 bases and J by 3 bases, with 11 bases between the two germline ends. This CDR3 is built from 14 residues. Germline CDR1 and CDR2: MNHEY and SMNVEV (reference sequence). CDR3 protein: CASSLGPGFYEQYF. The CDR3 nucleotides are TGTGCCAGCAGTTTAGGGCCGGGGTTCTACGAGCAGTACTTC.

The chain carries TRBV20-1 and TRBJ2-5; D ambiguous. This CDR3 region has 11 residues. Germline CDR1 DFQATT, CDR2 SNEGSKA (reference sequence). Between the trimmed V and J ends, which lost 5 bases and 7 bases, there was a span of 11 bases. The CDR3 nucleotides are TGCAGTGCTGTCGCCGGTTCGACCCAGTACTTC. This codes for CSAVAGSTQYF.

The chain employs TRBV7-9 and TRBJ2-3; TRBD1 matches 8 bases. This CDR3 region has 16 residues. Germline CDR1 is SEHNR and CDR2 is FQNEAQ (reference sequence). The junction had 9 bases not matched to a gene; V was cut back by 5 bases and J by 2 bases. In DNA form, the CDR3 reads TGTGCCAGCAGCACCCGGACAGGGCGCGACACAGATACGCAGTATTTT. Translation: CASSTRTGRDTDTQYF.

The V and J genes are TRBV7-9 and TRBJ2-3, with TRBD2 identical over 10 bases. The trim removed 5 bases at V and 4 bases at J, leaving 6 bases unmatched. CDR3 length equals 15 residues. Germline V gene data show CDR1 as SEHNR and CDR2 as FQNEAQ (reference sequence). The CDR3 nucleotides are TGTGCCAGCAGCCCGGGCCTAGCGGGAGCAGATACGCAGTATTTT. It specifies CASSPGLAGADTQYF.

The chain links TRBV5-1 to TRBJ2-7; 8 nucleotides agree with TRBD1. The J call may be mistaken, given a closer DNA end match to TRBJ2-1. This CDR3 has 17 residues. Germline-derived CDR1 and CDR2 are SGHRS and YFSETQ. The CDR3 sequence: CASSGRPTGAVYNEQFF. The DNA of the CDR3 is TGCGCCAGCAGCGGGAGGCCGACAGGGGCGGTCTACAATGAGCAGTTCTTC.

The rearrangement joins TRBV29-1 to TRBJ2-1; 10 bases are a match to TRBD1. V trimming: 6 bases; J trimming: 7 bases; junction bases outside the gene matches: 3. In germline, CDR1 is SQVTM, CDR2 ANQGSEA. The CDR3 totals 12 residues. The CDR3 loop is CSVAGQGNEQFF. In nucleotides, the CDR3 is TGCAGCGTGGCGGGACAGGGGAATGAGCAGTTCTTC.

This clone was counted between two and nine times. The chain has TRBV27 and TRBJ2-7; D might be TRBD1 (6 bases). The germline V and J ends were trimmed by 1 base and 7 bases, with 17 bases remaining between them. CDR3 length: 15 amino acids. CDR1 MNHEY and CDR2 SMNVEV come from the germline V gene (reference sequence). The CDR3 bases are TGTGCCAGCAGTTTATATACTCAGGGGTCGGGAGAGCAGTACTTC. This codes for CASSLYTQGSGEQYF.

The CDR3 DNA is TGTGCCAGCAGTCGACAGGATAATTCACCCCTCCACTTT. This translates into CASSRQDNSPLHF. The chain is built from TRBV2 and TRBJ1-6; D is possibly TRBD1 (6 bases). V was pared by 5 bases and J by 5 bases, with 7 bases between. Germline lookup yields CDR1 SNHLY and CDR2 FYNNEI. This CDR3 is built from 13 residues.